Listed below are T cell receptor beta chains from one sample, sequenced in a study of T cells in Graves' hyperthyroidism and ophthalmopathy. A single record per CDR3 protein comes from TCRdb applying MiXCR to the multiplex PCR reads. The sample lists hundreds of thousands of distinct CDR3 sequences; approximately 13% were seen once. Sequencing was performed on blood. All receptors come from a woman aged 30 to 39 with Graves' hyperthyroidism. CDR3s include the opening cysteine and the closing phenylalanine or tryptophan. The D gene is left open where the match is weak. Clone size appears in some rows only: once, few, many, or a class for an expanded clone.

v_gene	d_gene	abundance	j_gene	CDR3nt	CDR3aa
TRBV24-1	-	many	TRBJ2-5	TGTGCCACCAATTCAGGGAAAGTGGAGACCCAGTACTTC	CATNSGKVETQYF
TRBV19	-	-	TRBJ2-3	TGTGCCAGCCGTCCCTGGCCTACCGAGATAAATACGCAGTATTTT	CASRPWPTEINTQYF
TRBV7-8	-	-	TRBJ2-2	TGTGCCAGCAGCTTAACAATGGGGGTGGGCACCGGGGAGCTGTTTTTT	CASSLTMGVGTGELFF
TRBV9	-	-	TRBJ2-7	TGTGCCAGCAGCGTATCTTTGAGCTCCTACGAGCAGTACTTC	CASSVSLSSYEQYF
TRBV20-1	-	many	TRBJ1-5	TGCAGTGCCCCCCCGGGACACGATAGCAATCAGCCCCAGCATTTT	CSAPPGHDSNQPQHF
TRBV20-1	TRBD2	-	TRBJ2-2	TGCAGTGCTCACGGGGGGTGGACTCAGAACACCGGGGAGCTGTTTTTT	CSAHGGWTQNTGELFF
TRBV4-2	TRBD2	-	TRBJ2-5	TGTGCCAGCAGCCCGACTGGACTAGCGGGAGGGCCGGAGACCCAGTACTTC	CASSPTGLAGGPETQYF
TRBV28	-	many	TRBJ1-5	TGTGCCAGCGGGGGGCTGAGCAATCAGCCCCAGCATTTT	CASGGLSNQPQHF
TRBV20-1	-	many	TRBJ1-1	TGCAGTGCCTCGGGGGGGAACACTGAAGCTTTCTTT	CSASGGNTEAFF
TRBV11-2	-	many	TRBJ1-1	TGTGCCAGCAGCCCTAGCCGACAGATGAAGGCTTTCTTT	CASSPSRQMKAFF
TRBV6-1	TRBD1	many	TRBJ2-3	TGTGCCAGCAGTCCTACAGGGGGATTCACAGATACGCAGTATTTT	CASSPTGGFTDTQYF
TRBV12-3/TRBV12-4	-	many	TRBJ2-2	TGTGCCAGCAGTTTTGGCGGGCCCCCGGGGGTCGGGGAGCTGTTTTTT	CASSFGGPPGVGELFF
TRBV15	TRBD2	-	TRBJ2-2	TGTGCCACCAGCCTCGAGCGGGAGTCCGGGGAGCTGTTTTTT	CATSLERESGELFF
TRBV3-1	-	few	TRBJ1-5	TGTGCCAGCAGCCACGGTAGGAGCAATCAGCCCCAGCATTTT	CASSHGRSNQPQHF
TRBV28	TRBD1	many	TRBJ2-5	TGTGCCAGCACCCTCGGACAGGCCCAAGAGACCCAGTACTTC	CASTLGQAQETQYF
TRBV7-2	-	many	TRBJ1-5	TGTGCCAGCAGCTCTACAGAGGGCGGTCAGCCCCAGCATTTT	CASSSTEGGQPQHF
TRBV15	TRBD2	many	TRBJ2-1	TGTGCCACCAGCAGACCAAGCGGGAGGCAGGGTGAGCAGTTCTTC	CATSRPSGRQGEQFF
TRBV7-2	TRBD2	-	TRBJ2-4	TGTGCCAGCAGCTTAGCGCCCCTAGCGGGAGGGGTGTACATTCAGTACTTC	CASSLAPLAGGVYIQYF
TRBV28	TRBD1	many	TRBJ1-5	TGTGCCAGCAGTTCAGCACAGGGGAATCAGCCCCAGCATTTT	CASSSAQGNQPQHF
TRBV30	-	-	TRBJ1-1	TGTGCCTGGAGTCCCCTAGGTACTGAAGCTTTCTTT	CAWSPLGTEAFF
TRBV6-1	-	-	TRBJ1-2	TGTGCCACCAAGGATAACTATGGCTACACCTTC	CATKDNYGYTF
TRBV12-3/TRBV12-4	TRBD1	many	TRBJ2-2	TGTGCCAGCACAATGCAGGGGGCGGGGGAGCTGTTTTTT	CASTMQGAGELFF
TRBV2	TRBD2	many	TRBJ2-1	TGTGCCAGCAGAGGACTAGCGGGGTATACCTACAATGAGCAGTTCTTC	CASRGLAGYTYNEQFF
TRBV2	-	few	TRBJ2-5	TGTGCCAGCACCGGGACCGTAGAGACCCAGTACTTC	CASTGTVETQYF
TRBV28	-	few	TRBJ1-1	TGTGCCAGCAGTTTGGGAACGAACATTGAAGCTTTCTTT	CASSLGTNIEAFF
TRBV7-3	-	many	TRBJ2-3	TGTGCCAGCAGCTTCTCTGGGGCCACCCCAGATACGCAGTATTTT	CASSFSGATPDTQYF
TRBV14	TRBD2	many	TRBJ2-5	TGTGCCAGCAGCCAACGACACAGAACTAGCGCCGACCAAGAGACCCAGTACTTC	CASSQRHRTSADQETQYF
TRBV29-1	TRBD2	few	TRBJ2-3	TGCAGCGCTTGGGGGGGGGGCACAGATACGCAGTATTTT	CSAWGGGTDTQYF
TRBV12-3/TRBV12-4	-	many	TRBJ1-1	TGTGCCAGCAGCGCCGACTGGAACACTGAAGCTTTCTTT	CASSADWNTEAFF
TRBV9	-	-	TRBJ2-2	TGTGCCAGCAGCTCCCGGCCTCCCACCGGGGAGCTGTTTTTT	CASSSRPPTGELFF
TRBV28	-	-	TRBJ1-5	TGTGCCAGCAGTTTACCGAACGGGGCCTATCCCCAGCCCCAGCATTTT	CASSLPNGAYPQPQHF
TRBV28	-	many	TRBJ2-2	TGTGCCAGCAGCCGGGACACCGGGGAGCTGTTTTTT	CASSRDTGELFF
TRBV7-9	-	few	TRBJ1-2	TGTGCCAGCAGCGTCGGGACAAGTAACTATGGCTACACCTTC	CASSVGTSNYGYTF
TRBV5-5	TRBD2	-	TRBJ2-7	TGTGCCAGCAGCTTGCTGAGCGGGAGCCGATCCGAGCAGTACTTC	CASSLLSGSRSEQYF
TRBV7-3	-	many	TRBJ2-1	TGTGCCAGCAGCTTAAGCCCCTCACATATCTTCGGGGATGAGCAGTTCTTC	CASSLSPSHIFGDEQFF
TRBV28	TRBD2	-	TRBJ2-5	TGTGCCAGCAGTTTACGGGGACTAGCATCAGAGACCCAGTACTTC	CASSLRGLASETQYF
TRBV2	-	many	TRBJ2-3	TGTGCCAGCCGGGCTAGCCTTCCAGATACGCAGTATTTT	CASRASLPDTQYF
TRBV28	-	few	TRBJ2-3	TGTGCCAGCAGTGGGGACCTACAAGCTGATACGCAGTATTTT	CASSGDLQADTQYF
TRBV9	-	many	TRBJ1-2	TGTGCCAGCAGCTCGACCGAGAACTATGGCTACACCTTC	CASSSTENYGYTF
TRBV6-1	-	-	TRBJ2-1	TGTGCCAGCGTCCGGACGACCACGAGTAATGAGCAGTTCTTC	CASVRTTTSNEQFF
TRBV29-1	TRBD1	-	TRBJ2-1	TGCAGCGTGACAGGGGTATCGGTTAATGAGCAGTTCTTC	CSVTGVSVNEQFF
TRBV28	-	many	TRBJ1-6	TGTGCCAGCAGTTTATGGGGGGGCAGCGGTAATAATTCACCCCTCCACTTT	CASSLWGGSGNNSPLHF
TRBV7-9	-	many	TRBJ2-3	TGTGCCAGCAGCGCCCAAGCTGATACGCAGTATTTT	CASSAQADTQYF
TRBV11-2	-	-	TRBJ1-2	TGTGCCAGCAGCCCGGGGGCCGACAGACGGTATGGCTACACCTTC	CASSPGADRRYGYTF